The subject of this entry is one T cell receptor (beta chain). The antigen remains unidentified. Between the trimmed V and J ends, which lost 2 bases and 7 bases, there was a span of 15 bases. This CDR3 has 15 residues. CDR1 SGHNT and CDR2 YYREEE come from the germline V gene (reference sequence). These data belong to a study of long-term antiretroviral therapy in people with HIV. Study results and limitations: Repertoires from HIV showed CDR3 length ranges narrower than those of controls.

Sequencing relied on immunoSEQ assay v3.0, run at survey level. Clones were read by immunoSEQ multiplex PCR, and TCRdb kept only the in-frame ones, dropping some. The repertoire holds around 19,000 clones, with more than 65% as singletons. The V call is TRBV5-4, the J call TRBJ1-4; TRBD1 is a possible D gene (5 bases). The receptor comes from a man in his thirties or forties with HIV. Specimen: unsorted PBMCs, collected at the start of antiretroviral therapy. The CDR3 region is CASSFRGQGGEKLFF. The CDR3 DNA follows: TGTGCCAGCAGCTTTCGGGGCCAGGGCGGTGAAAAACTGTTTTTT.